The TCR beta chain under discussion was sequenced for a study of cytomegalovirus exposure and HLA in healthy donors. With respect to this clone: What it binds is not known.

The PCR used 60 Vbeta and 13 Jbeta primers. How the authors handled the data: In a later analysis, of 80 million or so unique beta chains, roughly 10 million appeared in at least two donors. This table comes from immunoSEQ multiplex PCR, and its TCRdb copy is limited to in-frame clones, with some not included. That table gives V, J and clone size, and the DNA gave D and trimming. Of some 90,000 clones in the sample, roughly 84% were seen once. Study-level results: Later analysis placed DRB1 highest and HLA-C lowest in TCR association rates, which differed by HLA locus. Several of the most significant clusters were apparently associated with common viral pathogens in a later analysis. Trimming of TCR beta V- and J-genes showed a link, identified in a later analysis, to a missense DCLRE1C variant.

This CDR3 contains 16 residues. Germline V gene lookup returns CDR1 MGHRA and CDR2 YSYEKL. The TCR sequence derives from a man younger than 45 in good health and CMV-seronegative. The sample taken for sequencing was PBMCs. The rearrangement joins TRBV4-1 to TRBJ2-5; 15 bases map to TRBD2. The closer fit of TRBJ2-7 to the DNA end suggests the J call may be wrong. The CDR3 sequence: CASSTGTSGGTYEQYF. The CDR3 nucleotides read TGCGCCAGCAGCACCGGGACTAGCGGGGGGACCTACGAGCAGTACTTC.